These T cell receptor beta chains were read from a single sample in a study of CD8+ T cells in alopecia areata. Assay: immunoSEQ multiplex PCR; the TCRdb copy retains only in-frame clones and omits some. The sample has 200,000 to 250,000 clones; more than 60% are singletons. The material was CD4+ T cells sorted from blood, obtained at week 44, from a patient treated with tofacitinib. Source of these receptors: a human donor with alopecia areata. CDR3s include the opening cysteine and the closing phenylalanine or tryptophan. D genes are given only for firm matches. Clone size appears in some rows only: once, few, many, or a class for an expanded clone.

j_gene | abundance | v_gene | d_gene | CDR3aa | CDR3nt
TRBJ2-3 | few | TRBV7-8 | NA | CASSLTPPPDTQYF | TGTGCCAGCAGCCTGACTCCTCCTCCCGATACGCAGTATTTT
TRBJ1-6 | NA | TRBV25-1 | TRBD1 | CASSGQGNNSPLHF | TGTGCCAGCAGTGGACAGGGAAATAATTCACCCCTCCACTTT
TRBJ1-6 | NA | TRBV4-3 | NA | CASSQDLVRMDSPLHF | TGCGCCAGCAGCCAAGATCTCGTGAGGATGGATTCACCCCTCCACTTT
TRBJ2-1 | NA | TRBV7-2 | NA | CASSSYGAHNEQFF | TGTGCCAGCAGCTCATACGGGGCTCACAATGAGCAGTTCTTC
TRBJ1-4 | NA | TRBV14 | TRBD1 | CASSPRTGRGEKLFF | TGTGCCAGCAGCCCCCGGACAGGGCGGGGTGAAAAACTGTTTTTT
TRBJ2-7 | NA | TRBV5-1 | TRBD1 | CASSTNGGQGANEQYF | TGCGCCAGCAGCACTAACGGGGGACAGGGGGCCAACGAGCAGTACTTC
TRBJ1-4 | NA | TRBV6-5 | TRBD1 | CASSRTGDAIEKLFF | TGTGCCAGCAGCCGGACAGGGGACGCGATCGAAAAACTGTTTTTT
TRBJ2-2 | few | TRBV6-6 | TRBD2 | CASNPPGGPGTGELFF | TGTGCCAGCAACCCCCCGGGGGGGCCGGGGACCGGGGAGCTGTTTTTT
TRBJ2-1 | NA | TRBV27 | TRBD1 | CASSLRQGYGNEQFF | TGTGCCAGCAGTTTAAGACAGGGGTATGGCAATGAGCAGTTCTTC
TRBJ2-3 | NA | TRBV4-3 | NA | CASSQVGTDTQYF | TGCGCCAGCAGCCAAGTTGGCACAGATACGCAGTATTTT
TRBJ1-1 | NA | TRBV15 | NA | CATSVRRDNSEAFF | TGTGCCACCAGCGTACGCCGGGACAATTCTGAAGCTTTCTTT
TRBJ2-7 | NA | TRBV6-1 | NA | CASSIGQPEHEQYF | TGTGCCAGCAGTATCGGACAACCGGAACACGAGCAGTACTTC
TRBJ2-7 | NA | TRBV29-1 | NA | CSVATGGRTYEQYF | TGCAGCGTTGCCACAGGTGGAAGAACCTACGAGCAGTACTTC
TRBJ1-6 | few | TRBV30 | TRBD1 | CAYEPGQKKDSYNSPLHF | TGTGCCTACGAACCGGGACAGAAAAAAGACTCCTATAATTCACCCCTCCACTTT
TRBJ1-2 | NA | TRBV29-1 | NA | CSVGTDQLYGYTF | TGCAGCGTTGGGACAGACCAACTCTATGGCTACACCTTC
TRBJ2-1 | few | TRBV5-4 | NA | CASSPQVGARYNEQFF | TGTGCCAGCAGTCCCCAGGTGGGGGCCAGGTACAATGAGCAGTTCTTC
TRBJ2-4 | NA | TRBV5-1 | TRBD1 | CASSIHPGGEGIQYF | TGCGCCAGCAGCATCCATCCAGGGGGCGAAGGCATTCAGTACTTC
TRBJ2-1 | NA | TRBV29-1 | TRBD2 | CSVEGRGGDYNEQFF | TGCAGCGTTGAAGGGCGGGGGGGCGACTACAATGAGCAGTTCTTC
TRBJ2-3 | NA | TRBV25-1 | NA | CASSVTDTQYF | TGTGCCAGCAGTGTTACTGATACGCAGTATTTT
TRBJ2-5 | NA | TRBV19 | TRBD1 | CASSTGQGETQYF | TGTGCCAGTAGTACCGGACAGGGAGAGACCCAGTACTTC
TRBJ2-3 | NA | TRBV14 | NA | CASSQDGLRDTQYF | TGTGCCAGCAGCCAAGATGGGCTAAGGGATACGCAGTATTTT
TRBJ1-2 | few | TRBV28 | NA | CASIGGGAKDGYTF | TGTGCCAGCATCGGGGGCGGGGCGAAGGATGGCTACACCTTC
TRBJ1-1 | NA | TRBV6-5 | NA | CASSYDRFTEAFF | TGTGCCAGCAGTTACGACAGATTCACTGAAGCTTTCTTT
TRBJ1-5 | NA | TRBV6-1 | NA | CATLGQFNQPQHF | TGTGCCACCTTAGGACAGTTCAATCAGCCCCAGCATTTT
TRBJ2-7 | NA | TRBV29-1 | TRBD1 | CSVGDRRSTSSYEQYF | TGCAGCGTTGGGGACAGAAGATCCACGAGCTCCTACGAGCAGTACTTC
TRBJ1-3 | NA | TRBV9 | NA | CASSVHNSGNTIYF | TGTGCCAGCAGCGTCCATAACTCTGGAAACACCATATATTTT
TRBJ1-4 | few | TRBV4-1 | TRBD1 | CASSHPRGTGGGTNEKLFF | TGCGCCAGCAGCCACCCCCGGGGGACAGGGGGTGGAACTAATGAAAAACTGTTTTTT
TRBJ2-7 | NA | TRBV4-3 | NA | CASSQDPTYEQYF | TGCGCCAGCAGCCAAGATCCAACCTACGAGCAGTACTTC
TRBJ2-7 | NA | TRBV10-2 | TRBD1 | CASSLNTLPGQTSYEQYF | TGCGCCAGCAGTTTAAACACATTACCGGGACAGACCTCCTACGAGCAGTACTTC
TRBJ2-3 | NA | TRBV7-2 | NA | CASSLNLGDTQYF | TGTGCCAGCAGCTTAAACCTGGGAGATACGCAGTATTTT
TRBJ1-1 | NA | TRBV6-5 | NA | CASKRTANTEAFF | TGTGCCAGCAAGCGGACGGCGAACACTGAAGCTTTCTTT
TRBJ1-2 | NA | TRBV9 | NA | CASSVAFSDPLYGYTF | TGTGCCAGCAGCGTAGCGTTCTCGGACCCTCTCTATGGCTACACCTTC
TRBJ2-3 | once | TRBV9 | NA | CASRGVSTDTQYF | TGTGCCAGTAGGGGCGTAAGCACAGATACGCAGTATTTT
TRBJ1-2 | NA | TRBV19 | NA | CASSRFRGFGYTF | TGTGCCAGTAGTAGGTTTAGAGGGTTCGGCTACACCTTC
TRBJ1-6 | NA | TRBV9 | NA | CASSADGNNSPLHF | TGTGCCAGCAGCGCAGACGGCAATAATTCACCCCTCCACTTT
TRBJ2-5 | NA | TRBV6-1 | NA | CASSEYRVETQYF | TGTGCCAGCAGTGAATACCGGGTCGAGACCCAGTACTTC
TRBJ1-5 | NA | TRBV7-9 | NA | CASSPAGYSQPQHF | TGTGCCAGCAGCCCCGCGGGGTACAGTCAGCCCCAGCATTTT
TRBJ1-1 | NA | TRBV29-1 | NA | CSVEGGALSAFF | TGCAGCGTTGAAGGGGGGGCGCTCTCAGCTTTCTTT
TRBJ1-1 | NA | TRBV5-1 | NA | CASSVDPGRPNTEAFF | TGCGCCAGCAGCGTGGACCCGGGACGGCCGAACACTGAAGCTTTCTTT